Following are 18 T cell receptor beta chains from one sample sequenced in a study of blood T cells in healthy people across ages. Next came a second PCR, run for about 7 to 12 cycles, which used a sample-barcoded 5' primer along with a J-beta primer mix. TCRdb redid the calling of the 5' RACE reads with MiXCR, one entry per CDR3 protein. The sample includes about 1.6 million distinct CDR3 sequences, about 32% of them seen just once. What was sequenced was blood. Every receptor here comes from a woman aged 30 to 39 in good health.

The V gene is TRBV5-4, the J gene TRBJ2-7; a weak D match, TRBD1 (7 bases). CDR1 and CDR2 (germline): SGHNT, YYREEE (reference sequence). V dropped 0 bases and J dropped 6 bases, with 16 bases sitting between them. CDR3 size: 15 residues. CDR3 DNA: TGTGCCAGCAGCTTGGATTGGTCAGGGGGAGGCGAGCAGTACTTC. This gives the protein CASSLDWSGGGEQYF.

The rearrangement joins TRBV2 to TRBJ2-5; the match to TRBD1 covers 9 bases. This CDR3 region has 15 residues. The V gene end was trimmed by 6 bases and the J gene end by 0 bases; junction bases not matched to a gene: 5. The germline V gene encodes CDR1 SNHLY and CDR2 FYNNEI. DNA for the CDR3: TGTGCCAGCAGGGCCGGGACAGGGAACCAAGAGACCCAGTACTTC. Its protein is CASRAGTGNQETQYF.

This clonotype was detected a few times. This chain uses TRBV6-2 or TRBV6-3 with TRBJ2-1, with 8 nucleotides matching TRBD1. Germline CDR1 and CDR2: MNHEY and SVGEGT. This CDR3 is built from 17 residues. After removal of 7 bases from V and 2 bases from J, the junction contained 13 bases not matched to a gene. CDR3 in DNA: TGTGCCAGCAACAAGAATTCCGGGACAGGAGCCTACAATGAGCAGTTCTTC. Protein sequence: CASNKNSGTGAYNEQFF.

The chain couples TRBV10-3 to TRBJ1-4; D gene unclear. This CDR3 is 16 amino acids long. With 8 bases removed from V and 0 bases from J, the gap between germline ends came to 16 bases. Germline V gives CDR1 ENHRY, CDR2 SYGVKD. The CDR3 protein is CAILKGNHATNEKLFF. The DNA for the CDR3 is TGTGCCATCTTGAAGGGAAACCATGCAACTAATGAAAAACTGTTTTTT.

The J gene is TRBJ1-1, the V gene TRBV20-1; 9 bases line up with TRBD1. Germline assignment: CDR1 DFQATT and CDR2 SNEGSKA (reference sequence). J lost 6 bases, V lost 5 bases, and 7 bases had no gene match. The CDR3 is 13 amino acids. The CDR3 nucleotides are TGCAGTGCTGGACAGGGGATGTCCCCTGAAGCTTTCTTT. It is translated as CSAGQGMSPEAFF.

About this clonotype itself: This clone may be a read error of a much larger clone one base away. The DNA for the CDR3 is TGCAGCGTAGAAGGGACAGGGAATAACTATGGCTACACCTTC. Its protein product is CSVEGTGNNYGYTF. The chain is built from TRBV29-1 and TRBJ1-2, with TRBD1 matching 9 bases. The germline gives CDR1 SQVTM, CDR2 ANQGSEA. The CDR3 totals 14 residues.

The CDR3 is CASSELGFGLRDNEQFF. The CDR3 DNA reads as TGTGCCAGCAGCGAACTGGGGTTCGGACTAAGGGACAATGAGCAGTTCTTC. V and J are TRBV11-2 and TRBJ2-1, with D possibly TRBD2 on 6 matching bases. There are 17 residues in the CDR3. Germline CDR1 is SGHAT and CDR2 is FQNNGV. Between the trimmed V and J ends, which lost 5 bases and 5 bases, there was a span of 22 bases.

This clonotype was seen more than once but under ten times. The rearrangement links TRBV5-1 to TRBJ1-6; D not certain. The germline V and J ends were trimmed by 4 bases and 6 bases, with 14 bases remaining between them. There are 15 residues in the CDR3. Germline V CDR1 and CDR2: SGHRS, YFSETQ. CDR3 protein: CASSPSQPGNSPLHF. CDR3 coding DNA: TGCGCCAGCAGCCCGAGTCAGCCCGGTAATTCACCCCTCCACTTT.

A note on this clonotype: Mismatch with germline at one junction end may stem from a read error. The chain recombines TRBV27 with TRBJ2-7; 10 nucleotides agree with TRBD1. Germline CDR1 reads MNHEY; CDR2 reads SMNVEV (reference sequence). The CDR3 is 14 amino acids. The DNA of the CDR3 is TGTGCCTGCAGTTGGGGACAGGGGTCCTACGAGCAGTACTTC. Amino acid sequence: CACSWGQGSYEQYF.

This clonotype was counted only a few times. This rearrangement joins TRBV20-1 to TRBJ1-1, with D uncertain. The CDR3 spans 10 residues. Germline CDR1 is DFQATT and CDR2 is SNEGSKA (reference sequence). Between the trimmed V and J ends, which lost 5 bases and 8 bases, there was a span of 9 bases. The CDR3 loop reads CSAVQLEAFF. The CDR3 nucleotides read TGCAGTGCTGTCCAGTTGGAAGCTTTCTTT.

This rearrangement joins TRBV12-3 or TRBV12-4 to TRBJ1-2, with unresolved D. Trimming cost V 3 bases and J 5 bases, with 10 bases left between them. The CDR3 runs 13 residues. DNA of the CDR3: TGTGCCAGCAGTTTGGACCGGCATTATGGCTACACCTTC. This gives the protein CASSLDRHYGYTF.

J is TRBJ2-7 and V is TRBV5-1; 7 bases fit TRBD1. CDR1 is SGHRS and CDR2 is YFSETQ in the germline V gene. V gave up 0 bases and J gave up 5 bases; unmatched junction bases: 8. The CDR3 runs 15 residues. CDR3 protein: CASSLGQGRSDEQYF. CDR3 DNA: TGCGCCAGCAGCTTGGGACAGGGAAGATCCGACGAGCAGTACTTC.

The rearrangement uses TRBV4-1 and TRBJ1-2; D not resolved. CDR1 is MGHRA and CDR2 is YSYEKL in the germline V gene. The CDR3 is 15 residues long. With 1 base removed from V and 8 bases from J, the gap between germline ends came to 17 bases. CDR3 nucleotides: TGCGCCAGCAGCCAAGGCGCGTTGGAACTAATCGGCTACACCTTC. Amino acid sequence: CASSQGALELIGYTF.

This clonotype was seen only a few times. CDR3 DNA sequence: TGTGCCAGCAGTTTAGTCCCCCCGGGGATCAATAATGAAAAACTGTTTTTT. Residues: CASSLVPPGINNEKLFF. This rearrangement joins TRBV28 to TRBJ1-4; D ambiguous. The CDR3 runs 17 residues. In germline, CDR1 is MDHEN, CDR2 SYDVKM. With 2 bases removed from V and 4 bases from J, the gap between germline ends came to 17 bases.

This clonotype was found a few times. V is TRBV7-2 and J is TRBJ1-2; 7 bases are a match to TRBD1. The CDR3 has 16 residues. V lost 5 bases, J lost 2 bases, and 11 bases stayed unmatched. CDR1 is SGHTA, CDR2 FQGNSA, per germline. The CDR3 protein is CASSPTGKRSNYGYTF. Here the CDR3 DNA reads TGTGCCAGCAGCCCGACAGGGAAAAGGTCGAACTATGGCTACACCTTC.

V is TRBV6-4 and J is TRBJ2-1; D tentatively fits TRBD1 or TRBD2 (6 bases each). The CDR3 is 14 residues long. Trimming stripped 6 bases from V and 7 bases from J, with 16 bases between. CDR1 is MRHNA, CDR2 SNTAGT, per germline. The CDR3 bases are TGTGCCAGCAGCCCACTAGCAACAGGGAATGAGCAGTTCTTC. This codes for CASSPLATGNEQFF.

The gene calls are TRBV27 and TRBJ2-1; the match to TRBD1 covers 10 bases. The better agreement between TRBJ2-7 and the DNA end casts doubt on the J call. Looked up from germline, CDR1 is MNHEY and CDR2 is SMNVEV (reference sequence). The CDR3 length is 15 residues. The CDR3 bases are TGTGCCAGCAGTTTAGGGACAGGGGATCTTAACGAGCAGTACTTC. Translated: CASSLGTGDLNEQYF.

This clonotype was seen repeatedly, ten times or more. This chain connects TRBV29-1 to TRBJ2-7; no reliable D call. V lost 4 bases and J lost 0, with 7 bases in between. The CDR3 extends over 12 amino acids. Germline V lookup: CDR1 SQVTM, CDR2 ANQGSEA. CDR3 region: CSVVGYSYEQYF. As DNA, the CDR3 is TGCAGCGTTGTTGGGTACTCCTACGAGCAGTACTTC.